This entry lists 19 T cell receptor beta chains sequenced from one sample in a study of T-cell reconstitution after alpha-beta-depleted transplantation in children. As it was prepared, the TCRbeta library received unique molecular identifiers. TCRdb redid the calling of the PCR reads with MiXCR, one entry per CDR3 protein. The profile shows approximately 290,000 distinct CDR3 sequences, 9.5% to 13% of them singletons. The specimen comprised peripheral blood, sampled 180 days after TCRalphabeta/CD19-depleted stem cell transplant. The receptors stem from a male patient between 2 and 9 years old who had a stem cell transplant for chronic granulomatous disease, so the T cells may come from the graft donor.

This clonotype was counted between two and nine times. The V and J genes are TRBV12-3 or TRBV12-4 and TRBJ2-7; the D gene could be TRBD1 or TRBD2 (5 bases each). Trimming left V 5 bases short and J 3 bases short, with 17 bases between. There are 15 residues in the CDR3. CDR3 DNA: TGTGCCAGCAGTCCAAATCATGGGGGTATCTACGAGCAGTACTTC. It is translated as CASSPNHGGIYEQYF.

V and J are TRBV9 and TRBJ2-1, with a weak D call TRBD2 (7 bases). The V gene lost 3 bases and the J gene lost 3 bases, with 16 bases spanning the gap. The CDR3 consists of 16 residues. The germline V gene has CDR1 SGDLS and CDR2 YYNGEE. The CDR3 loop is CASSAGGGWGYNEQFF. The DNA of the CDR3 is TGTGCCAGCAGCGCTGGGGGGGGCTGGGGCTACAATGAGCAGTTCTTC.

This clonotype was observed at least ten times. This chain links TRBV7-2 with TRBJ1-5; weak D call: TRBD1 (6 bases). CDR1 and CDR2 from the germline V gene are SGHTA and FQGNSA. V shed 2 bases and J shed 3 bases, with 11 bases lying between them. The CDR3 runs to 15 residues. In DNA, the CDR3 is TGTGCCAGCAGCTTAACAGGGATCATCAATCAGCCCCAGCATTTT. Its translation is CASSLTGIINQPQHF.

This clonotype was found a few times. The chain joins TRBV12-3 or TRBV12-4 to TRBJ2-7; TRBD2 matches 10 bases. The CDR3 has 16 residues. V shed 4 bases and J 4 bases; nucleotides not matched to a gene: 10. The CDR3 sequence: CASSSTLSGGGYEQYF. The CDR3 DNA reads TGTGCCAGCAGTTCGACCCTCAGCGGGGGGGGTTACGAGCAGTACTTC.

This clonotype occurred many times. This chain links TRBV11-1 with TRBJ2-1; the match to TRBD1 covers 7 bases. The CDR3 runs 18 residues. V was pared by 5 bases and J by 1 base, with 14 bases of the junction left unmatched. The germline V gene has CDR1 SGHAT and CDR2 FQDESV (reference sequence). The DNA for the CDR3 is TGTGCCAGCAGCATGAGGGGGCTGGGAAAGGTATCCTACAATGAGCAGTTCTTC. As protein: CASSMRGLGKVSYNEQFF.

Ten or more counts support this clonotype. The rearrangement links TRBV20-1 to TRBJ2-3, with 7 bases lining up with TRBD2. The germline CDR1 and CDR2 sequences are DFQATT and SNEGSKA (reference sequence). The CDR3 consists of 13 residues. The V segment lost 7 bases and the J segment 0 bases; nucleotides outside the gene matches: 4. CDR3 region: CSVWGGSTDTQYF. Here the CDR3 DNA reads TGCAGTGTCTGGGGGGGTAGCACAGATACGCAGTATTTT.

Comments on this clonotype: One base away lies a much larger clone, so this may be a sequencing read error. The chain couples TRBV7-2 to TRBJ2-3, with a possible D match to TRBD1 (5 bases). There are 15 residues in the CDR3. Germline V lookup: CDR1 SGHTA, CDR2 FQGNSA. CDR3 nucleotides: TGTGCCGGCAGCCCCTTCGCCAATCAGGGAGATACGCAGTATTTT. Translating it yields CAGSPFANQGDTQYF. The whole variable domain, remainder taken from reference TRBV7-2 and TRBJ2-3, is GAGVSQSPSNKVTEKGKDVELRCDPISGHTALYWYRQSLGQGLEFLIYFQGNSAPDKSGLPSDRFSAERTGGSVSTLTIQRTQQEDSAVYLCAGSPFANQGDTQYFGPGTRLTVL.

The sample holds many counts of this clonotype. This likely comes from a read error, as the CDR3 has no conserved phenylalanine or tryptophan at its end. It is unclear where the CDR3 begins or ends on the DNA, so no DNA is shown, and the CDR3 is as TCRdb lists it. The V call is TRBV7-9, the J call TRBJ1-4. Counting both end residues, the CDR3 totals 8 amino acids. Germline CDR1 reads SEHNR; CDR2 reads FQNEAQ (reference sequence). The CDR3 spells CASSSLKG.

This clonotype was seen many times. The chain couples TRBV18 to TRBJ2-2; D is ambiguous. The CDR3 runs to 13 residues. In germline, CDR1 is KGHSH, CDR2 LQKENI. V was clipped by 1 base and J by 5 bases, with 5 bases between them. The CDR3, as DNA: TGTGCCAGCTCACCACACCCTACCGGGGAGCTGTTTTTT. This encodes CASSPHPTGELFF. The full variable domain, its missing parts supplied by reference TRBV18 and TRBJ2-2, is NAGVMQNPRHLVRRRGQEARLRCSPMKGHSHVYWYRQLPEEGLKFMVYLQKENIIDESGMPKERFSAEFPKEGPSILRIQQVVRGDSAAYFCASSPHPTGELFFGEGSRLTVL.

This clonotype was found many times. This chain joins TRBV29-1 and TRBJ2-5, with D possibly being TRBD2 (7 bases). The CDR3 totals 12 residues. The V and J ends lost 3 bases and 7 bases respectively, with 12 bases between them. The germline CDR1 and CDR2 sequences are SQVTM and ANQGSEA. As DNA, the CDR3 is TGCAGCGTTGAGGCGGGGGCGGTGACCCAGTACTTC. This encodes CSVEAGAVTQYF.

This clonotype has ten or more counts. The gene calls are TRBV27 and TRBJ2-1; 7 bases match TRBD1. Germline V gene sequence: CDR1 MNHEY, CDR2 SMNVEV (reference sequence). J gave up 15 bases and V 0 bases, and 5 bases lay outside the gene matches. This CDR3 is built from 12 residues. The CDR3 is CASSLSDRDPFF. The CDR3 DNA follows: TGTGCCAGCAGTTTATCCGACAGGGACCCGTTCTTC.

As to this clonotype: A read error may produce the germline difference seen at one junction end. The genes are TRBV4-1 and TRBJ2-1, with D possibly matching TRBD2 (5 bases). CDR1 and CDR2 (germline): MGHRA, YSYEKL. The CDR3 is 18 amino acids. CDR3 sequence (DNA): TGCACCAGCAGCCAAGGGCCGGGGAATACACTCCTTGACAATGAGCAGTTCTTC. It encodes CTSSQGPGNTLLDNEQFF.

This clonotype was counted many times. The rearrangement links TRBV15 to TRBJ2-7; the D gene is possibly TRBD2 (5 bases). Germline loops: CDR1 LNHNV, CDR2 YYDKDF (reference sequence). The length of the CDR3 is 13 residues. Trimming took 1 base from V and 4 from J, leaving 8 bases between them. The DNA of the CDR3 is TGTGCCACCAGCAGAGGGAGGCTATACGAGCAGTACTTC. Protein: CATSRGRLYEQYF. Full variable domain (rest looked up from reference TRBV15 and TRBJ2-7): DAMVIQNPRYQVTQFGKPVTLSCSQTLNHNVMYWYQQKSSQAPKLLFHYYDKDFNNEADTPDNFQSRRPNTSFCFLDIRSPGLGDTAMYLCATSRGRLYEQYFGPGTRLTVT.

This clonotype was picked up many times. The genes are TRBV29-1 and TRBJ1-1, with D possibly TRBD1 on 6 matching bases. Germline V lookup: CDR1 SQVTM, CDR2 ANQGSEA. V was cut by 8 bases and J by 1 base, with 14 bases left in between. The CDR3 length is 13 residues. Here the CDR3 DNA reads TGCAGCTCCAACGGGGGCGGGAACACTGAAGCTTTCTTT. Amino acids: CSSNGGGNTEAFF.

This clonotype appeared many times. CDR3 region: CASSSYRPRVSYNEQFF. In DNA form, the CDR3 reads TGTGCCAGCAGCTCCTACAGACCCCGAGTCTCCTACAATGAGCAGTTCTTC. This rearrangement joins TRBV11-2 to TRBJ2-1, with D hard to call. Germline values: CDR1 SGHAT, CDR2 FQNNGV. The ends were cut back, 4 bases at V and 0 bases at J, with 16 bases in the middle. This CDR3 has 17 amino acids. Full variable domain (remainder filled in from reference TRBV11-2 and TRBJ2-1): EAGVAQSPRYKIIEKRQSVAFWCNPISGHATLYWYQQILGQGPKLLIQFQNNGVVDDSQLPKDRFSAERLKGVDSTLKIQPAKLEDSAVYLCASSSYRPRVSYNEQFFGPGTRLTVL.

This clonotype was counted at least ten times. The chain links TRBV12-3 or TRBV12-4 to TRBJ2-7; D tentatively reads TRBD1 or TRBD2 (5 bases each). The CDR3 totals 13 residues. The V and J ends lost 6 bases and 2 bases respectively, with 11 bases between them. Here the CDR3 reads CASSPGAPYEQYF. CDR3 DNA: TGTGCCAGCAGCCCCGGGGCCCCCTACGAGCAGTACTTC.

This clonotype was seen ten or more times. This rearrangement joins TRBV7-3 to TRBJ2-7, with 7 bases lining up with TRBD2. There are 15 residues in the CDR3. Germline CDR1 and CDR2: SGHTA and FQGTGA. J lost 5 bases, V lost 5 bases, and 12 bases had no gene match. The CDR3 DNA reads as TGTGCCAGCAGCCGCCGGGGAGGGGATTCCCACGAGCAGTACTTC. It is translated as CASSRRGGDSHEQYF.

The sample holds many counts of this clonotype. The chain carries TRBV29-1 and TRBJ2-2; 12 bases fit TRBD2. There are 18 residues in the CDR3. Germline trimming cut 4 bases from V and 5 bases from J; bases unmatched to any gene: 14. From germline, CDR1 is SQVTM and CDR2 ANQGSEA. In DNA, the CDR3 is TGCAGCGTTGTTGAGTCGGGACTAGCGGGCCGCGGGACCGGGGAGCTGTTTTTT. This translates into CSVVESGLAGRGTGELFF.

This clonotype was seen at least ten times. CDR3: CASSFPLHEQFF. The CDR3 region has the DNA TGTGCCAGCAGCTTCCCACTTCATGAGCAGTTCTTC. The rearrangement joins TRBV7-9 to TRBJ2-1; no firm D call. V was pared by 3 bases and J by 8 bases, with 8 bases between. Germline lookup yields CDR1 SEHNR and CDR2 FQNEAQ (reference sequence). The CDR3 loop spans 12 amino acids.